This T cell receptor beta chain was sequenced during a study of blood T cell repertoires in COVID-19. Across the study: Sites across the United States, Italy and Spain contributed samples from acute and convalescent COVID-19.

Sequenced by immunoSEQ multiplex PCR; TCRdb stores in-frame clones only, minus some. The profile covers 250,000 to 350,000 clones, with 83% appearing a single time and 1% to 1.5% taken by the ten largest. V gave up 4 bases and J gave up 11 bases, with 11 bases separating them. CDR1 and CDR2 from the germline V gene are KGHDR and SFDVKD. This CDR3 has 12 residues. In this sample, this clone turned up once. The source is a woman aged 50 to 60 with acute or convalescent COVID-19. Sequencing input: peripheral blood. This chain uses TRBV24-1 with TRBJ1-5; D gene unclear. CDR3 nucleotides: TGTGCCACCAGTGACCCGGGCGGGTCCCAGCATTTT. Protein sequence: CATSDPGGSQHF.